There are many counts of the clone carrying this T cell receptor (beta chain). Aged 18 to 65, hyperthyroidism patients had new diagnoses of under 2 months' duration. This specimen belongs to a study of Graves' ophthalmopathy and Graves' hyperthyroidism. RNA transcripts provided the template for amplifying TCR beta CDR3 regions. The workflow started with a first-round RT-PCR run with HTBI primers and then moved on to a second-round multiplex PCR. TCRdb re-called the multiplex PCR reads through MiXCR, storing one row per CDR3 protein. In the table there are 500,000 to 700,000 distinct CDR3 sequences, under 45% of which are singletons. Unmatched junction bases numbered 7, after V lost 6 bases and J lost 7 bases. The CDR3 loop spans 14 amino acids. Germline assignment: CDR1 ENHRY and CDR2 SYGVKD.

The clonotype was recovered from an adult man with Graves' hyperthyroidism. The J gene is TRBJ1-5, the V gene TRBV10-3, with 9 bases aligning to TRBD1. Sample: peripheral blood or thyroid tissue (not recorded which). This CDR3 is CAIRGTGSNQPQHF. The CDR3, as DNA: TGTGCCATCAGGGGGACAGGGTCCAACCAGCCCCAGCATTTT.